Listed here is a single T cell receptor (beta chain). The target antigen is unknown. Treatment specified: some 20 received Ad26.COV2.S at low or high dose, single or two shots; a few received placebo; per-sample allocation not given. Day 63 following the first vaccine or placebo injection was when the samples were taken. Spike of the Wuhan-strain SARS-CoV-2 was expressed by an Ad26 vector, which formed the vaccine. This record belongs to a study of Ad26.COV2.S vaccination and SARS-CoV-2 variants. Turning to the study itself: This donor came from the COV1001 trial of Ad26.COV2.S.

Broader study findings: Overall T cell responses may have been underestimated by the analyses of TCR breadth and depth.

The repertoire was sequenced with immunoSEQ multiplex PCR; TCRdb's copy has only in-frame clones and lacks some. The data contain around 500,000 clones, about 89% of them singletons. J gave up 2 bases and V 7 bases, and 10 bases lay outside the gene matches. There are 16 residues in the CDR3. Germline CDR1 reads SQVTM; CDR2 reads ANQGSEA. Material: peripheral blood, obtained in a trial of Ad26.COV2.S vaccine versus placebo. The clonotype originates from a person between 18 and 59 years old who received the Ad26.COV2.S COVID-19 vaccine or a placebo. The chain carries TRBV29-1 and TRBJ2-7; TRBD2 aligns across 14 bases. The chain's CDR3 is CSAGTSGGNKTYEQYF. The CDR3 DNA reads as TGCAGCGCCGGGACTAGCGGGGGTAATAAGACCTACGAGCAGTACTTC.